This T cell receptor (beta chain) is drawn from a study of identical twins. TCRdb recomputed calls from the 5' RACE reads with MiXCR, one row per CDR3 protein. The top ten hold 12% of the sample, which has 400,000 to 500,000 distinct CDR3 sequences, less than 20% seen once. This CDR3 comprises 16 residues. Trimming took 4 bases from V and 0 from J; bases not matched to a gene: 5. Germline CDR1 is LGHDT and CDR2 is YNNKEL (reference sequence). This clonotype was recorded many times. The rearrangement links TRBV3-1 to TRBJ2-1; TRBD2 matches 8 bases. Specimen: naive T cells sorted from blood. The origin of this receptor is a man aged 50-59 years in good health. The DNA for the CDR3 is TGTGCCAGCAGCCCGTTAGCGGGAAACTCCTACAATGAGCAGTTCTTC. Translating gives CASSPLAGNSYNEQFF.